These 27 T cell receptor beta chains were sequenced from one sample in a study of cytomegalovirus exposure and HLA in healthy donors. PCR primers comprised 60 Vbeta and 13 Jbeta primers. The data were produced by immunoSEQ multiplex PCR, yet TCRdb's version contains in-frame clones alone and is incomplete. The data show roughly 80,000 clones, about 60% seen once. Sample: PBMCs. These receptors all stem from a man younger than 40 in good health and CMV-seropositive.

The V gene is TRBV5-6, the J gene TRBJ1-1; D is possibly TRBD1 (5 bases). V lost 0 bases and J lost 1, with 13 bases in between. Germline V gene sequence: CDR1 SGHDT, CDR2 YYEEEE. This CDR3 contains 16 residues. The CDR3 nucleotides read TGTGCCAGCAGCTTGGGGGGGGGTCCCAGGAACACTGAAGCTTTCTTT. This sequence encodes CASSLGGGPRNTEAFF.

CDR3 sequence (DNA): TGTGCCAGCAGCCATTCCAGCGGGGGTTTCTCGACAGATACGCAGTATTTT. Amino acid sequence: CASSHSSGGFSTDTQYF. The V call is TRBV14, the J call TRBJ2-3; 8 bases are a match to TRBD2. This CDR3 region has 17 residues. Germline V gives CDR1 SGHDN, CDR2 FVKESK. The V gene end was trimmed by 3 bases and the J gene end by 3 bases; junction bases not matched to a gene: 11. Looking up the rest from reference TRBV14 and TRBJ2-3 gives the full variable domain: EAGVTQFPSHSVIEKGQTVTLRCDPISGHDNLYWYRRVMGKEIKFLLHFVKESKQDESGMPNNRFLAERTGGTYSTLKVQPAELEDSGVYFCASSHSSGGFSTDTQYFGPGTRLTVL.

The chain combines TRBV6-5 with TRBJ2-7, with 9 bases aligning to TRBD1. The CDR3 extends over 14 amino acids. Germline lookup yields CDR1 MNHEY and CDR2 SVGAGI. V lost 7 bases to trimming and J lost 5 bases; unmatched junction nucleotides: 9. DNA for the CDR3: TGTGCCAGCATGATGGACAGGGGTGGAAACGAGCAGTACTTC. Translation gives CASMMDRGGNEQYF.

This clone was observed a few times. The chain links TRBV4-3 to TRBJ2-5; no firm D call. The CDR3 contains 14 residues. From germline, CDR1 is LGHNA and CDR2 YSLEER. Trimming took 0 bases from V and 5 from J, leaving 10 bases between them. The CDR3 DNA is TGCGCCAGCAGCCAAGAATCCAGGATCGAGACCCAGTACTTC. Residues: CASSQESRIETQYF.

The genes are TRBV27 and TRBJ2-7; 7 bases fit TRBD1. Per the germline V gene, CDR1 is MNHEY and CDR2 is SMNVEV (reference sequence). The CDR3 is 15 amino acids. Trimming cost V 6 bases and J 4 bases; bases outside gene matches: 12. In nucleotides, the CDR3 is TGTGCCAGCAGGGTTACGCGACAGGGACCGTACGAGCAGTACTTC. It translates to CASRVTRQGPYEQYF.

This clone turned up a few times. The chain employs TRBV6-1 and TRBJ2-1; D may be TRBD1 (6 bases). Trimming stripped 7 bases from V and 8 bases from J, with 18 bases between. This CDR3 has 14 amino acids. The germline gives CDR1 MNHNS, CDR2 SASEGT. CDR3 sequence reads: CASTLGTGYDEQFF. CDR3 coding DNA: TGTGCCAGCACCCTCGGAACAGGGTACGATGAGCAGTTCTTC.

This clone was counted at least ten times. The chain has TRBV7-9 and TRBJ1-1, with D unresolved. This CDR3 contains 16 residues. Germline V gene data show CDR1 as SEHNR and CDR2 as FQNEAQ (reference sequence). V lost 4 bases and J 11 bases, leaving 26 bases between the germline ends. In nucleotides, the CDR3 is TGTGCCAGCAGCTCAACCTTATATTGGGAGGGATCGTTGGCTTTCTTT. It translates to CASSSTLYWEGSLAFF.

This chain connects TRBV28 to TRBJ2-7; TRBD2 might be the D (7 bases). The CDR3 has 14 residues. The V gene's germline CDR1 is MDHEN and CDR2 SYDVKM. V lost 3 bases and J lost 6, with 15 bases in between. In nucleotides, the CDR3 is TGTGCCAGCAGTTTTGAGGAGGGGGAGGGCGAGCAGTACTTC. Protein: CASSFEEGEGEQYF.

V gene TRBV6-1 combines with J gene TRBJ1-3; D remains ambiguous. Trimming removed 0 bases at V and 5 bases at J, with 8 bases between. The germline gives CDR1 MNHNS, CDR2 SASEGT. The CDR3 has 14 amino acids. Written as DNA, the CDR3 is TGTGCCAGCAGTGAAGCGTTCAGTCGAAACACCATATATTTT. Amino acid sequence: CASSEAFSRNTIYF.

The chain joins TRBV2 to TRBJ2-3, with unresolved D. In germline, CDR1 is SNHLY, CDR2 FYNNEI. The V end lost 6 bases, the J end lost 3 bases, and 10 bases lay between the germline ends. CDR3 length: 13 amino acids. The CDR3 sequence: CASSLGRTDTQYF. The CDR3 region has the DNA TGTGCCAGCAGCCTGGGCCGGACAGATACGCAGTATTTT.

This clone was seen only a few times. V usage is TRBV12-5 and J usage is TRBJ2-7; D might be TRBD1 (5 bases). The CDR3 spans 15 residues. In germline, CDR1 is LGHNT, CDR2 FRNRAP. The CDR3, as DNA: TGTTCCTACCCGCGAAGGTCGCAGGGTAGCAACGAGCAGTACTTC. Translated: CSYPRRSQGSNEQYF.

This rearrangement joins TRBV19 to TRBJ2-1; 11 bases are a match to TRBD2. Germline V lookup: CDR1 LNHDA, CDR2 SQIVND (reference sequence). The junction had 4 bases not matched to a gene; V was cut back by 6 bases and J by 6 bases. The CDR3 is 14 amino acids. CDR3 protein: CASRTGTSGNEQFF. Written as DNA, the CDR3 is TGTGCCAGTAGAACCGGGACTAGCGGCAATGAGCAGTTCTTC. Variable domain in full (rest from reference TRBV19 and TRBJ2-1): DGGITQSPKYLFRKEGQNVTLSCEQNLNHDAMYWYRQDPGQGLRLIYYSQIVNDFQKGDIAEGYSVSREKKESFPLTVTSAQKNPTAFYLCASRTGTSGNEQFFGPGTRLTVL.

The gene calls are TRBV2 and TRBJ2-4; TRBD2 aligns across 11 bases. The CDR3 is made up of 19 amino acids. Per germline, CDR1 SNHLY and CDR2 FYNNEI. V dropped 3 bases and J dropped 0; count of bases not matched to a gene: 10. The CDR3 is CASSDPTSGGGRAKNIQYF. The CDR3 nucleotides read TGTGCCAGCAGTGATCCCACTAGCGGGGGTGGACGAGCCAAAAACATTCAGTACTTC.

The CDR3, as DNA: TGTGCCAGCAGTCCTCGGCCGGGACTAGGAGGCTCAGCGTCCTACAATGAGCAGTTCTTC. Translating it yields CASSPRPGLGGSASYNEQFF. V is TRBV28 and J is TRBJ2-1; TRBD2 aligns across 8 bases. There are 20 residues in the CDR3. Per germline, CDR1 MDHEN and CDR2 SYDVKM. Unmatched junction bases numbered 19, after V lost 5 bases and J lost 1 base.

V usage is TRBV10-3 and J usage is TRBJ2-3; D unresolved. CDR3 length: 14 residues. The V end was cut by 7 bases, the J end by 1 base, with 12 bases between. Germline-derived CDR1 and CDR2 are ENHRY and SYGVKD. Here the CDR3 DNA reads TGTGCCATCAAAGGAGAATGGGGCACAGATACGCAGTATTTT. Its protein is CAIKGEWGTDTQYF.

The chain links TRBV19 to TRBJ2-3, with TRBD2 matching over 8 bases. The V gene end was trimmed by 10 bases and the J gene end by 1 base; junction bases not matched to a gene: 16. This CDR3 has 17 amino acids. Germline V gene data show CDR1 as LNHDA and CDR2 as SQIVND (reference sequence). The CDR3 DNA reads as TGTGCCACTAAGATCGGGGGGGCTAAAGGGGGCACAGATACGCAGTATTTT. It codes for CATKIGGAKGGTDTQYF.

This clone occurred once. The chain uses TRBV19 and TRBJ2-5; perhaps TRBD2 as D (5 bases). The CDR3 extends over 12 amino acids. The ends were cut back, 6 bases at V and 4 bases at J, with 9 bases in the middle. Germline V gene lookup returns CDR1 LNHDA and CDR2 SQIVND (reference sequence). The CDR3 sequence: CASSQLGETQYF. CDR3 sequence (DNA): TGTGCCAGTAGCCAACTAGGAGAGACCCAGTACTTC.

This clone was seen more than once but under ten times. The DNA for the CDR3 is TGCGCCAGCAGTTCTACCGGGACAGGGACCACCGGGGAGCTGTTTTTT. This encodes CASSSTGTGTTGELFF. The chain has TRBV5-1 and TRBJ2-2, with TRBD1 matching over 9 bases. The ends lost 5 bases at V and 4 bases at J; junction bases unmatched: 9. Germline-derived CDR1 and CDR2 are SGHRS and YFSETQ. The CDR3 runs to 16 residues.

The chain links TRBV19 to TRBJ1-5; 7 positions agree with TRBD1. Per germline, CDR1 LNHDA and CDR2 SQIVND (reference sequence). V lost 3 bases, J lost 7 bases, and 3 bases stayed unmatched. The CDR3 spans 13 residues. This CDR3 reads CASSMTGWQPQHF. The CDR3 DNA reads as TGTGCCAGTAGTATGACAGGGTGGCAGCCCCAGCATTTT.

The CDR3 coding sequence is TGTGCCAGCAGCCGCGCGGGCACCGGGGAGCTGTTTTTT. This gives the protein CASSRAGTGELFF. V and J are TRBV27 and TRBJ2-2; D may be TRBD2 (5 bases). Germline V CDR1 and CDR2: MNHEY, SMNVEV (reference sequence). Trimming took off 6 bases at V and 4 bases at J, with 9 bases between the two ends. This CDR3 is 13 amino acids long.

The chain uses TRBV28 and TRBJ1-1; D is perhaps TRBD1 (5 bases). Germline values: CDR1 MDHEN, CDR2 SYDVKM. The CDR3 consists of 14 residues. V was clipped by 8 bases and J by 3 bases, with 16 bases between them. CDR3 amino acids: CASQSMGEDTEAFF. In nucleotides, the CDR3 is TGTGCCAGCCAATCAATGGGGGAGGACACTGAAGCTTTCTTT.

V is TRBV9 and J is TRBJ1-1; maybe TRBD1 (5 bases). From germline, CDR1 is SGDLS and CDR2 YYNGEE. The CDR3 is 13 amino acids. Trimming pared 0 bases from V and 7 bases from J, leaving 10 bases between. CDR3 bases: TGTGCCAGCAGCGTAGAGACGGGGGGTGAAGCTTTCTTT. Residues: CASSVETGGEAFF.

The gene calls are TRBV13 and TRBJ2-3; D is possibly TRBD2 (5 bases). CDR1 and CDR2 from the germline V gene are PRHDT and FYEKMQ (reference sequence). V lost 5 bases and J 2 bases, leaving 8 bases between the germline ends. The CDR3 is 13 amino acids. This CDR3 is CASSALATDTQYF. In nucleotides, the CDR3 is TGTGCCAGCAGCGCCCTAGCCACAGATACGCAGTATTTT.

The chain links TRBV12-5 to TRBJ2-3, with D perhaps matching TRBD2 (6 bases). Trimming removed 0 bases from V and 1 base from J, with 23 bases in between. This CDR3 region has 20 residues. Germline V lookup: CDR1 LGHNT, CDR2 FRNRAP. The CDR3 nucleotides are TGTGCTAGTGGTTTGGTAATTTTAGGCCGAACCCAGCGGGGCACAGATACGCAGTATTTT. The encoded protein is CASGLVILGRTQRGTDTQYF.

The J gene is TRBJ1-1, the V gene TRBV1. TRBV1 is reported as a pseudogene. CDR3 length: 15 residues. CDR3 in amino acids: CTSSPRGGLNTEAFF. Here the CDR3 DNA reads TGCACCAGCAGCCCGCGGGGGGGCTTGAACACTGAAGCTTTCTTT.

The chain uses TRBV5-4 and TRBJ2-1, with 12 bases lining up with TRBD2. With V trimmed by 3 bases and J by 9 bases, 4 bases remained unmatched. Germline V gives CDR1 SGHNT, CDR2 YYREEE (reference sequence). The CDR3 length is 14 residues. The CDR3 loop reads CASSWTSGNGEQFF. The CDR3 DNA is TGTGCCAGCAGCTGGACTAGCGGGAATGGTGAGCAGTTCTTC.

V gene TRBV29-1 combines with J gene TRBJ2-3; perhaps TRBD1 as D (6 bases). Germline assignment: CDR1 SQVTM and CDR2 ANQGSEA. The CDR3 has 15 residues. The V end was cut by 5 bases, the J end by 2 bases, with 17 bases between. CDR3 in amino acids: CSVFPGQGPTDTQYF. CDR3 coding DNA: TGCAGCGTTTTCCCAGGTCAGGGGCCCACAGATACGCAGTATTTT.